What follows are 6 T cell receptor beta chains derived from one specimen sequenced in a study of blood T cell repertoires in COVID-19. Sequencing used immunoSEQ multiplex PCR; TCRdb keeps in-frame clones, though not all of them. This sample yields about 150,000 clones, of which approximately 80% are seen a single time; 12% belongs to the top ten. Input material: peripheral blood. All receptors derive from a woman in her fifties or sixties with COVID-19, enrolled during active disease.

This clone was counted a single time. The chain joins TRBV24-1 to TRBJ2-7; the match to TRBD1 covers 11 bases. CDR1 and CDR2 from the germline V gene are KGHDR and SFDVKD. This CDR3 spans 16 amino acids. Losses at the gene ends were 1 base for V and 3 bases for J; bases not matched to a gene: 4. Here the CDR3 DNA reads TGTGCCACCAGTGATTTCATAGGGACAGGGGGCTACGAGCAGTACGTC. Its translation: CATSDFIGTGGYEQYV.

The chain uses TRBV5-4 and TRBJ2-3; 8 bases are a match to TRBD2. With 2 bases clipped from V and 4 bases from J, the junction kept 9 bases outside the gene matches. Looked up from germline, CDR1 is SGHNT and CDR2 is YYREEE (reference sequence). CDR3 length: 16 amino acids. The CDR3 coding sequence is TGTGCCAGCAGCTTACGAAGCGGGAGATGGGCAGATACGCAGTATTTT. This encodes CASSLRSGRWADTQYF.

The sample holds one count of this clone. The chain has TRBV19 and TRBJ1-6; tentative D call: TRBD1 (5 bases). The germline V gene encodes CDR1 LNHDA and CDR2 SQIVND (reference sequence). CDR3 size: 13 residues. V lost 3 bases to trimming and J lost 8 bases, with 8 bases between them. The CDR3 region is CASSIFRDSPLHF. The CDR3 nucleotides read TGTGCCAGTAGTATCTTCAGGGATTCACCCCTCCACTTT. The entire variable domain, with the rest obtained from reference TRBV19 and TRBJ1-6, is as follows: DGGITQSPKYLFRKEGQNVTLSCEQNLNHDAMYWYRQDPGQGLRLIYYSQIVNDFQKGDIAEGYSVSREKKESFPLTVTSAQKNPTAFYLCASSIFRDSPLHFGNGTRLTVT.

This chain links TRBV5-1 with TRBJ2-1; TRBD2 might be the D (6 bases). CDR1 and CDR2 from the germline V gene are SGHRS and YFSETQ. The CDR3 extends over 17 amino acids. V was shortened by 5 bases and J by 4 bases, with 22 bases between the two germline ends. The chain's CDR3 is CASSLGDGGILYNEQFF. The CDR3 DNA reads TGCGCCAGCAGTCTTGGCGACGGGGGTATCCTATACAATGAGCAGTTCTTC.

The chain links TRBV19 to TRBJ2-5; the match to TRBD2 covers 8 bases. The germline V gene has CDR1 LNHDA and CDR2 SQIVND (reference sequence). The CDR3 is 15 residues long. J was trimmed by 10 bases and V by 5 bases; bases with no gene match: 15. CDR3 nucleotides: TGTGCCAGTAGTCAGGATAGCGGGGCCGGGGGAGGCCAGTACTTC. Encoded protein: CASSQDSGAGGGQYF.

This clone has just one count. This chain connects TRBV11-2 to TRBJ2-5; no clear D gene. Deletions cut 1 base from V and 4 bases from J, with 10 bases between. This CDR3 comprises 14 residues. Germline V lookup: CDR1 SGHAT, CDR2 FQNNGV. The CDR3 loop is CASSLAGRGETQYF. The DNA of the CDR3 is TGTGCCAGCAGCTTAGCTGGCAGAGGAGAGACCCAGTACTTC.